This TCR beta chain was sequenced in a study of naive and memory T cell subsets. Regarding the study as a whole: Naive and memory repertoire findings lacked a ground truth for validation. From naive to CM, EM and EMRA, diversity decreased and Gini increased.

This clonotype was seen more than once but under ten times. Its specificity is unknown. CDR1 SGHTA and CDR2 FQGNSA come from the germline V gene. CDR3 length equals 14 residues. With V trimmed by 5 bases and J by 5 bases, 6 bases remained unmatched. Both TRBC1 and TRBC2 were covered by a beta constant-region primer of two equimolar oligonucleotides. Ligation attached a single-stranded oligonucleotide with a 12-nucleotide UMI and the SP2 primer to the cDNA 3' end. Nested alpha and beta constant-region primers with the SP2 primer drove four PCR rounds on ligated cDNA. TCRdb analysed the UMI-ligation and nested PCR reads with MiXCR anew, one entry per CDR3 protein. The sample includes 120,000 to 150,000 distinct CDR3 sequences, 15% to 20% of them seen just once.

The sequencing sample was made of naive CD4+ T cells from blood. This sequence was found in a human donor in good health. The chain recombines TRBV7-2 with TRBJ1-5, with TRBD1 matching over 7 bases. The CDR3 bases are TGTGCCAGCAGCCTCCGACAGGGTGATCAGCCCCAGCATTTT. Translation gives CASSLRQGDQPQHF.